This TCR beta chain was sequenced for a study of blood T cell repertoires in COVID-19. Study information: COVID-19 samples, acute and convalescent, were from the United States, Italy and Spain. Sources were T cells, B-cell-depleted T cells, or PBMCs; the material itself was cDNA or gDNA.

Original data processing: Amplified reference gene primers provided the basis for estimating nucleated cell counts. Measured with immunoSEQ multiplex PCR; TCRdb has only the in-frame clones, and not every one. V, J and clone size reflect that table, while D and trimming were determined from the DNA. There are 250,000 to 400,000 clones in the sample; around 90% occur only once, and 1% lies in the top ten. On this clone: The same CDR3 can be traced to other DNA sequences in this sample.

The sequenced material came from peripheral blood. The receptor was derived from a man aged 50 or older with active or convalescent COVID-19.

The CDR3 sequence is CASSLLQGRRGYTF. Written as DNA, the CDR3 is TGTGCCAGCAGCTTACTACAGGGGCGCCGGGGCTACACCTTC. The chain links TRBV5-6 to TRBJ1-2; 7 nucleotides match TRBD1. J lost 8 bases, V lost 2 bases, and 9 bases had no gene match. CDR3 length: 14 amino acids. Germline V gives CDR1 SGHDT, CDR2 YYEEEE.